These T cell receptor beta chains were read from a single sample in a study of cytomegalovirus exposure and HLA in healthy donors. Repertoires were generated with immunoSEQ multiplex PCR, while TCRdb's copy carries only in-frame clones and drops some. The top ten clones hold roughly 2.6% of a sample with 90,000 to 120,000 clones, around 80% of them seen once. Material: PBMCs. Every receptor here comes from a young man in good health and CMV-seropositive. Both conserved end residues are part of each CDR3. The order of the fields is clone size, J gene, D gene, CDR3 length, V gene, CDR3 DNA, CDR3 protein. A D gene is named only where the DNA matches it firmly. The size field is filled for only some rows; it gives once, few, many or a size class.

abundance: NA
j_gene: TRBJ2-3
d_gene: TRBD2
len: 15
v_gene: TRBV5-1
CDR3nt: TGCGCCAGCAGCTTGGCTAGCGGGTGGGCCGCTACGCAGTATTTT
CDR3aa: CASSLASGWAATQYF

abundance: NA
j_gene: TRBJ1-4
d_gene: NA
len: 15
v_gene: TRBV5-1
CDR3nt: TGCGCCAGCAGCCCCGCGGCCGCAACTAATGAAAAACTGTTTTTT
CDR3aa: CASSPAAATNEKLFF

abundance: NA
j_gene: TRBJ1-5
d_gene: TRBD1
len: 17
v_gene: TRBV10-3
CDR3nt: TGTGCCACCGGCATTCCGGGACAGGGGGCCCCCAATCAGCCCCAGCATTTT
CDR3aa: CATGIPGQGAPNQPQHF

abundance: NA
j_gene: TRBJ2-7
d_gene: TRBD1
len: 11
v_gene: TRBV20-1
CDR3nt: TGCAGTGCTCGGGACAGCTACGAGCAGTACTTC
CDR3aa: CSARDSYEQYF

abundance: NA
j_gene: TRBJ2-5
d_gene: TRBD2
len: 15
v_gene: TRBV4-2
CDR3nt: TGTGCCAGCAGCCAAGAGCGGGGGGGCTTGGAGACCCAGTACTTC
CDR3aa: CASSQERGGLETQYF

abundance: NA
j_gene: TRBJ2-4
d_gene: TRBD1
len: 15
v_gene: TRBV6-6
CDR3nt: TGTGCCAGCAGTTATCGGGACAGGGGATTTGACATTCAGTACTTC
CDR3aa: CASSYRDRGFDIQYF

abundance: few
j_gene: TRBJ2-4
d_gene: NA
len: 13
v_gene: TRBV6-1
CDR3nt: TGTGCCGTAAGGGACTTAGCCAAAAACAGTCAGTACTTC
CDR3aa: CAVRDLAKNSQYF

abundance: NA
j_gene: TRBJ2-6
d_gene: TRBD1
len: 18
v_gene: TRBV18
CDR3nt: TGTGCCAGCTCACCTACCCCCGGGACAGAGACTGGGGCCAACGGCCTGACTTTC
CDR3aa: CASSPTPGTETGANGLTF

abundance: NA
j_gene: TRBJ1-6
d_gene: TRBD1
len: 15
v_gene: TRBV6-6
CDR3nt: TGTGCCAGCAGTTACGGCGGGACAGCGAATTCACCCCTCCACTTT
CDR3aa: CASSYGGTANSPLHF

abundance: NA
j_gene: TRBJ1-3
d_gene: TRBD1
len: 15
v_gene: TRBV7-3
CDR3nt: TGTGCCAGCAGCTTAACTGGGACAGTTGGAAACACCATATATTTT
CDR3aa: CASSLTGTVGNTIYF

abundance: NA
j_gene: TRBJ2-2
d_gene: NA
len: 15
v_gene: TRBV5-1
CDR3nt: TGCGCCAGCAGCCCCGCAGGGCCTAACACCGGGGAGCTGTTTTTT
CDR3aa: CASSPAGPNTGELFF

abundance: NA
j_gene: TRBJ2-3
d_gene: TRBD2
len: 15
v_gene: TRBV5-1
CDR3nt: TGCGCCAGCAGCTTCAGACTAGCGGGGTCAGATACGCAGTATTTT
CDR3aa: CASSFRLAGSDTQYF

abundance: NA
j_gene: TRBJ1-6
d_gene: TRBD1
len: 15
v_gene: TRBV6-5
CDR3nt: TGTGCCAGCAGCTCGGACAGGAACTATAATTCACCCCTCCACTTT
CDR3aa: CASSSDRNYNSPLHF

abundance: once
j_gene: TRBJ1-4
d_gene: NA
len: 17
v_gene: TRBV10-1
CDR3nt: TGCGCCAGCAGTGAGAGGGAAGTGGGGGGGCGCGGAGAAAAACTGTTTTTT
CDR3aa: CASSEREVGGRGEKLFF

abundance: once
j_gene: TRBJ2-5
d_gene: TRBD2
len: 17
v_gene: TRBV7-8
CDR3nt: TGTGCCAGCAGCTTATGGGGACCGGGACGGGGGGAAGAGACCCAGTACTTC
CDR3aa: CASSLWGPGRGEETQYF

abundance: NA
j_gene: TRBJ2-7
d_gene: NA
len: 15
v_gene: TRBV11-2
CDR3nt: TGTGCCAGCAGCGAAACCCCCGGGGGAGAGGACGAGCAGTACTTC
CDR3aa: CASSETPGGEDEQYF

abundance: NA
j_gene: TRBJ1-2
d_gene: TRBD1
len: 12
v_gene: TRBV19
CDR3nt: TGTGCCAGTACCACGGACAGGGATGGCTACACCTTC
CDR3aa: CASTTDRDGYTF

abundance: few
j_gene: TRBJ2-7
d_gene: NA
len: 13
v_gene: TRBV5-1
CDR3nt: TGCGCCAGCAGCTTCCAGGGCGAGTACGAGCAGTACTTC
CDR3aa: CASSFQGEYEQYF

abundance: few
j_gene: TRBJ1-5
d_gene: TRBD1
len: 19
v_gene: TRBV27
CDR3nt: TGTGCCAGCAGCCGTAGGATGGGAGACAGGGGCGGTCGCAATCAGCCCCAGCATTTT
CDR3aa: CASSRRMGDRGGRNQPQHF

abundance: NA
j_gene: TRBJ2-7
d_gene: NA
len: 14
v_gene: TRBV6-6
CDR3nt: TGTGCCAGCAGTTGGGAAGGGAGCTCCTACGAGCAGTACTTC
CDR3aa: CASSWEGSSYEQYF

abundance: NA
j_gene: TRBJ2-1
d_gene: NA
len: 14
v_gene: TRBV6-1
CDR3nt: TGTGCCACCCATCTGGGCCATTCCTACAATGAGCAGTTCTTC
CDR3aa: CATHLGHSYNEQFF

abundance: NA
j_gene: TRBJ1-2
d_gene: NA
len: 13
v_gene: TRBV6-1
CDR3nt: TGTGCCAGCAGAGGCAGGGTATACTATGGCTACACCTTC
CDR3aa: CASRGRVYYGYTF

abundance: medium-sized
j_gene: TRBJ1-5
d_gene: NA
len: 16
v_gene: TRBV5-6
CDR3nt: TGTGCCAGCAGCTTGGGAGGACAGCCTAGCAATCAGCCCCAGCATTTT
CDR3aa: CASSLGGQPSNQPQHF

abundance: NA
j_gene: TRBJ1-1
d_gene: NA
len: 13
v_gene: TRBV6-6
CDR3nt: TGTGCCAGCAGTTATAGTCTGAACACTGAAGCTTTCTTT
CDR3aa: CASSYSLNTEAFF

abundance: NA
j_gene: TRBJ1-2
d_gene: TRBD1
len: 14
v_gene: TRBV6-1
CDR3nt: TGTGCCAGCAGCCGACAGGGGTATGAGGGCGGCTACACCTTC
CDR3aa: CASSRQGYEGGYTF

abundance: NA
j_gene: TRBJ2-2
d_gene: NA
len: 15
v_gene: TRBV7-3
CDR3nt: TGTGCCAGCAGCTTCGGAGGAACGAACACCGGGGAGCTGTTTTTT
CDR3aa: CASSFGGTNTGELFF

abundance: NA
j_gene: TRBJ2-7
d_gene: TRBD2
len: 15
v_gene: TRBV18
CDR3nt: TGTGCCAGCTCGTCACGGGGGGGCAACGGGTACGAGCAGTACTTC
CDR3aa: CASSSRGGNGYEQYF

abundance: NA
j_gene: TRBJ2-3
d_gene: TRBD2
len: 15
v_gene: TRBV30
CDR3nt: TGTGCCTGGAGTGTAGCGGGGGGGCCGTCAGATACGCAGTATTTT
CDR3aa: CAWSVAGGPSDTQYF

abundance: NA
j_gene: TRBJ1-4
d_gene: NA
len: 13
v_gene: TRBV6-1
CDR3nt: TGTGCCAGCAAGACATTTGGTGGTGAAAAACTGTTTTTT
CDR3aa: CASKTFGGEKLFF

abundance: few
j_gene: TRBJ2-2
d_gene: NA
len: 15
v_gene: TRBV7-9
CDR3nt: TGTGCCAGCAGCTTAATTAACAGTAACACCGGGGAGCTGTTTTTT
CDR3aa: CASSLINSNTGELFF

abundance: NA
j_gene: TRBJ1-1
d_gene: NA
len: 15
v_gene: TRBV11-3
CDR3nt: TGTGCCAGCAGCTCGCAGGGTCACCGGAACACTGAAGCTTTCTTT
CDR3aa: CASSSQGHRNTEAFF

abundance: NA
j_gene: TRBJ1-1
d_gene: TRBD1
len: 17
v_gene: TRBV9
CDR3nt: TGTGCCAGCAGCGCGGCTTCGAGGACAGGGGGGTTCACTGAAGCTTTCTTT
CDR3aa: CASSAASRTGGFTEAFF

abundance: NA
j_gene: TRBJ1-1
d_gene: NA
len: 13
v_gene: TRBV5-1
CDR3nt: TGCGCCAGCAGCTCTGTTGAGGGCACTGAAGCTTTCTTT
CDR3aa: CASSSVEGTEAFF

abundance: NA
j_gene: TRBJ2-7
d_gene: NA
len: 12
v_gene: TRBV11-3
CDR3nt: TGTGCCAGCAGCTTGACTGGTTTCGAGCAGTACTTC
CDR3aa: CASSLTGFEQYF

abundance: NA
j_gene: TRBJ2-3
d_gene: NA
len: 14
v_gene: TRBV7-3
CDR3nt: TGTGCCAGCAGCCTTCGGACTGACGCAGATACGCAGTATTTT
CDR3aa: CASSLRTDADTQYF

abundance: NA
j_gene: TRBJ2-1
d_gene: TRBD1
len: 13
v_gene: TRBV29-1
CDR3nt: TGCAGCGTCAGACAGGGGAGTTACAATGAGCAGTTCTTC
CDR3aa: CSVRQGSYNEQFF

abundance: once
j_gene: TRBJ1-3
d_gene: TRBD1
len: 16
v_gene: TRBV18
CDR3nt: TGTGCCAGCTCACCGGGACAGGGGGCTACCGGAAACACCATATATTTT
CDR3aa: CASSPGQGATGNTIYF

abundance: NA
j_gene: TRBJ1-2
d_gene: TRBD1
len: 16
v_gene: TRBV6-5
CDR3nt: TGTGCCAGCAGTTCCCAAACAGGGGGCGGTATGAATGGCTACACCTTC
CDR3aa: CASSSQTGGGMNGYTF

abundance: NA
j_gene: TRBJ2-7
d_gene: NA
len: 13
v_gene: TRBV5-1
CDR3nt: TGCGCCAGCAGCTTAGGGGGGGATTACGAGCAGTACTTC
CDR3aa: CASSLGGDYEQYF

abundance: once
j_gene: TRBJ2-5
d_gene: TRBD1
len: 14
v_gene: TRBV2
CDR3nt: TGTGCCTCCACCCGGGACAGGGGGACGGAGACCCAGTACTTC
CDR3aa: CASTRDRGTETQYF